Sequencing of this T cell receptor (beta chain) was carried out in a study of cytomegalovirus exposure and HLA in healthy donors. Regarding the study as a whole: No immune exposure information besides CMV serostatus was available.

PCR employed 60 Vbeta and 13 Jbeta primers. Profiling relied on immunoSEQ multiplex PCR, and the TCRdb table lists in-frame clones only, not all of them. The data show 75,000 to 90,000 clones, and the top ten clones hold 1.4% to 1.5%. As regards this clone: Its antigen is not known.

The CDR3 loop spans 14 amino acids. CDR1 and CDR2 from the germline V gene are GTSNPN and SVGIG (reference sequence). The junction had 5 bases not matched to a gene; V was cut back by 3 bases and J by 1 base. This clonotype originated in a woman aged 60-75 years in good health and CMV-seronegative. The sample consisted of PBMCs. The chain is built from TRBV30 and TRBJ2-7; 8 bases align to TRBD2. The CDR3 DNA follows: TGTGCCTGGAGCCACGGACTAGCTTCCTACGAGCAGTACTTC. This gives the protein CAWSHGLASYEQYF.